This T cell receptor beta chain was observed in a study of T cells after yellow fever vaccination. Study information: SMART-Seq v4 Ultra Low Input handled preparation of low-cell-number fractions.

TCRdb ran MiXCR on the 5' RACE reads and lists one entry per CDR3 protein. The table lists more than 65,000 distinct CDR3 sequences, 13% of them singletons. CDR3 length equals 14 residues. Looked up from germline, CDR1 is MNHEY and CDR2 is SMNVEV (reference sequence). The ends lost 2 bases at V and 4 bases at J; junction bases unmatched: 2. The chain recombines TRBV27 with TRBJ1-5; 7 bases align to TRBD1. The material sequenced was CD8+ T cells not binding an NS4B(214-222) dextramer, sorted from PBMCs, taken 20 to 25 days after the first yellow fever vaccination. The TCR comes from a man between 18 and 29 years old who received the YFV17D yellow fever vaccine. The CDR3 here is CASSLAGGNQPQHF. The CDR3 nucleotides read TGTGCCAGCAGTTTAGCAGGGGGGAATCAGCCCCAGCATTTT.